The 23 T cell receptor beta chains given below trace back to one sample, sequenced in a study of blood T cells in healthy people across ages (dated by TCRdb to between 2015 and 2016). Library construction relied on 5' RACE. Instrument on record: Illumina HiSeq 2500. The second PCR ran for roughly 7 to 11 cycles and used a J-beta primer mix along with a sample-barcoded 5' primer. TCRdb itself trimmed the public reads at Q25 with fastp, ran MiXCR and retained productive beta chains. Every CDR3 protein is listed once, alongside the most common genes and DNA of its rows. In all, the sample holds around 1,000,000 distinct CDR3 sequences, and 20% to 25% of those were seen once. Jointly, the top ten make up approximately 0.7% of the sample. The same sample was also studied in work on T cells of mothers and their children.

Sequencing was performed on blood. These receptor sequences come from a girl aged 2 to 9 in good health.

A few counts support this clonotype. The chain links TRBV20-1 to TRBJ2-5; D possibly corresponds to TRBD1 (6 bases). This CDR3 contains 11 residues. V lost 3 bases to trimming and J lost 12 bases, with 14 bases between them. CDR1 is DFQATT and CDR2 is SNEGSKA in the germline V gene (reference sequence). The CDR3 loop is CSARLQGPKYF. CDR3 nucleotides: TGCAGTGCTAGGTTACAGGGTCCAAAGTACTTC.

This rearrangement joins TRBV4-2 to TRBJ2-3; TRBD2 matches 13 bases. The CDR3 runs to 17 residues. Germline V gene data show CDR1 as LGHNA and CDR2 as YNFKEQ. V lost 3 bases, J lost 6 bases, and 9 bases stayed unmatched. CDR3 in amino acids: CASSQQGTSGVRDTQYF. Here the CDR3 DNA reads TGTGCCAGCAGCCAGCAGGGGACTAGCGGGGTTCGGGATACGCAGTATTTT.

This clonotype has just one count. This chain links TRBV19 with TRBJ1-1; D gene uncertain. V was clipped by 7 bases and J by 0 bases, with 9 bases between them. Looked up from germline, CDR1 is LNHDA and CDR2 is SQIVND (reference sequence). CDR3 length: 13 amino acids. CDR3 sequence: CASNSPMNTEAFF. The CDR3 DNA follows: TGTGCCAGTAACAGCCCCATGAACACTGAAGCTTTCTTT.

The chain combines TRBV3-1 with TRBJ2-1; a weak D match, TRBD2 (5 bases). The V end was cut by 4 bases, the J end by 10 bases, with 14 bases between. The CDR3 loop spans 13 amino acids. Germline values: CDR1 LGHDT, CDR2 YNNKEL (reference sequence). CDR3 sequence (DNA): TGTGCCAGCAGCCTCGACTACGAGCCCGAGCAGTTCTTC. This translates into CASSLDYEPEQFF.

CDR3 nucleotides: TGCAGCGCCGGGACTAGGGTTAATGAGCAGTTCTTC. Translation gives CSAGTRVNEQFF. The V call is TRBV29-1, the J call TRBJ2-5; 8 positions match TRBD2. The J call may not be correct, given that the DNA end is closer to TRBJ2-1. Germline V lookup: CDR1 SQVTM, CDR2 ANQGSEA. The CDR3 contains 12 residues.

The chain recombines TRBV4-1 with TRBJ2-1, with TRBD2 matching 12 bases. The CDR3 has 16 residues. Germline CDR1 reads MGHRA; CDR2 reads YSYEKL. The V segment lost 1 base and the J segment 8 bases; nucleotides outside the gene matches: 6. The CDR3 region is CASSQALAGGSHEQFF. The CDR3 nucleotides read TGCGCCAGCAGCCAAGCACTAGCGGGAGGATCTCATGAGCAGTTCTTC.

The rearrangement uses TRBV7-8 and TRBJ1-5; 7 bases match TRBD1. From germline, CDR1 is SGHVS and CDR2 FQNEAQ. This CDR3 has 13 residues. V shed 5 bases and J 5 bases; nucleotides not matched to a gene: 3. CDR3 loop: CASSNDRDQPQHF. Here the CDR3 DNA reads TGTGCCAGCAGCAACGACAGGGATCAGCCCCAGCATTTT.

This clonotype was seen a few times. This rearrangement joins TRBV15 to TRBJ2-3; 8 bases fit TRBD2. With V trimmed by 2 bases and J by 1 base, 8 bases remained unmatched. Germline V lookup: CDR1 LNHNV, CDR2 YYDKDF (reference sequence). This CDR3 comprises 17 residues. This chain's CDR3 is CATSRRPAAGGTDTQYF. DNA for the CDR3: TGTGCCACCAGCAGACGCCCCGCAGCGGGGGGCACAGATACGCAGTATTTT.

V gene TRBV28 combines with J gene TRBJ2-6, with D perhaps TRBD1 or TRBD2 (6 bases each). The germline V and J ends were trimmed by 8 bases and 0 bases, with 17 bases remaining between them. The germline V gene has CDR1 MDHEN and CDR2 SYDVKM. This CDR3 has 17 residues. The CDR3 DNA reads as TGTGCCAGCGATTCCGGGGGCCCTATCTCTGGGGCCAACGTCCTGACTTTC. Its translation is CASDSGGPISGANVLTF.

The table lists this clonotype with a few counts. Here the CDR3 reads CASSPATRDGYTF. The CDR3, as DNA: TGTGCCAGCAGCCCAGCGACAAGGGATGGCTACACCTTC. The J gene is TRBJ1-2, the V gene TRBV14; D is uncertain. This CDR3 is 13 amino acids long. Trimming shortened V by 4 bases and J by 6 bases, and 12 bases separated the two germline ends. Per germline, CDR1 SGHDN and CDR2 FVKESK.

J is TRBJ1-4 and V is TRBV6-5, with a possible D match to TRBD1 (5 bases). The CDR3 is made up of 14 amino acids. V lost 6 bases, J lost 11 bases, and 19 bases lay in between. CDR1 and CDR2 (germline): MNHEY, SVGAGI. CDR3 DNA sequence: TGTGCCAGCAGCCCCGGCCACAACGGGGGGAAACTGTTTTTT. This translates into CASSPGHNGGKLFF.

This chain links TRBV3-1 with TRBJ2-1; D ambiguous. The CDR3 is made up of 12 amino acids. Looked up from germline, CDR1 is LGHDT and CDR2 is YNNKEL (reference sequence). The ends were cut back, 2 bases at V and 12 bases at J, with 11 bases in the middle. The CDR3 coding sequence is TGTGCCAGCAGCCAACCCCCCAAGGGGCAGTTCTTC. Translating gives CASSQPPKGQFF.

The rearrangement joins TRBV5-4 to TRBJ2-3; 9 bases are a match to TRBD2. The length of the CDR3 is 16 residues. After removal of 2 bases from V and 2 bases from J, the junction contained 6 bases not matched to a gene. Germline CDR1 SGHNT, CDR2 YYREEE (reference sequence). CDR3 nucleotides: TGTGCCAGCAGCTTTTATAGCGGGGGAGTCACAGATACGCAGTATTTT. Amino acids: CASSFYSGGVTDTQYF.

This chain joins TRBV29-1 and TRBJ2-5; D is uncertain. The last part of the DNA fits TRBJ2-7 better; the J call may be wrong. The V gene's germline CDR1 is SQVTM and CDR2 ANQGSEA. The CDR3 runs 12 residues. CDR3: CSVVLGKNEQYF. CDR3 DNA: TGCAGCGTTGTGTTAGGGAAAAACGAGCAGTACTTC.

The sample holds a few counts of this clonotype. This chain joins TRBV20-1 and TRBJ1-1, with 7 bases matching TRBD1. Per the germline V gene, CDR1 is DFQATT and CDR2 is SNEGSKA (reference sequence). V lost 0 bases and J lost 7; bases outside the gene matches: 11. CDR3 length equals 15 residues. This CDR3 is CSAREARTGRNEAFF. The CDR3 region has the DNA TGCAGTGCTAGAGAAGCTCGGACAGGAAGAAATGAAGCTTTCTTT.

Only a few counts were recorded for this clonotype. V is TRBV12-3 or TRBV12-4 and J is TRBJ1-5; tentative D call: TRBD1 (5 bases). V lost 3 bases and J 4 bases, leaving 10 bases between the germline ends. CDR3 size: 14 residues. The CDR3 protein is CASSFVQGNQPQHF. CDR3 nucleotides: TGTGCCAGCAGTTTCGTCCAGGGTAATCAGCCCCAGCATTTT.

The CDR3 here is CASRVQGGLTDTQYF. For the CDR3, the DNA is TGTGCCAGCAGGGTCCAAGGGGGTTTGACAGATACGCAGTATTTT. The chain is built from TRBV5-4 and TRBJ2-3; possibly TRBD1 for D (6 bases). Trimming took 5 bases from V and 3 from J, leaving 16 bases between them. This CDR3 region has 15 residues. CDR1 and CDR2 from the germline V gene are SGHNT and YYREEE (reference sequence).

This chain links TRBV4-3 with TRBJ2-1; possibly TRBD1 for D (5 bases). The DNA end favors TRBJ2-7, so the J call may be wrong. The CDR3 is 16 residues long. Germline V CDR1 and CDR2: LGHNA, YSLEER. This chain's CDR3 is CASSQSLESQGYEQYF. The CDR3 nucleotides are TGCGCCAGCAGCCAAAGTCTCGAAAGTCAGGGCTACGAGCAGTACTTC.

Concerning this clonotype: The missing conserved phenylalanine or tryptophan at the end of this CDR3 makes a read error likely. The chain recombines TRBV6-6 with TRBJ1-2; D gene ambiguous. Germline V lookup: CDR1 MNHNY, CDR2 SVGAGI (reference sequence). Between the trimmed V and J ends, which lost 0 bases and 6 bases, there was a span of 14 bases. CDR3 length: 15 amino acids. CDR3 region: CASSYSMPGPDGYTL. The CDR3 nucleotides are TGTGCCAGCAGTTACTCGATGCCGGGTCCGGATGGCTACACCCTC.

The genes are TRBV28 and TRBJ2-7; possible D gene TRBD1, 5 bases. Trimming removed 4 bases from V and 3 bases from J, with 16 bases in between. Germline CDR1 is MDHEN and CDR2 is SYDVKM. There are 15 residues in the CDR3. CDR3 protein: CASSWGGIANYEQYF. The CDR3 region has the DNA TGTGCCAGCAGTTGGGGCGGAATCGCGAACTACGAGCAGTACTTC.

This clonotype turned up a few times. This chain links TRBV12-3 or TRBV12-4 with TRBJ2-5; TRBD2 agrees at 7 bases. Judging by the DNA end, TRBJ2-1 fits better; the J call may be wrong. The CDR3 has 11 amino acids. This chain's CDR3 is CASSPAGEQFF. The CDR3 nucleotides read TGTGCCAGCTCTCCAGCGGGGGAGCAGTTCTTC.

This sequence joins TRBV28 and TRBJ2-5; possibly TRBD1 for D (6 bases). Between the trimmed V and J ends, which lost 4 bases and 3 bases, there was a span of 12 bases. The CDR3 is made up of 14 amino acids. Germline V CDR1 and CDR2: MDHEN, SYDVKM. The CDR3 here is CASSSGTQKETQYF. The CDR3 DNA sequence: TGTGCCAGCAGTTCCGGGACACAGAAAGAGACCCAGTACTTC.

The table lists this clonotype with a count of one. The V gene is TRBV6-2 or TRBV6-3, the J gene TRBJ2-7, with TRBD2 as a possible D gene (5 bases). Germline V gene data show CDR1 as MNHEY and CDR2 as SVGEGT. Deletions cut 10 bases from V and 2 bases from J, with 15 bases between. This CDR3 comprises 13 residues. The CDR3 region is CAIGAVNTYEQYF. CDR3 in DNA: TGTGCCATCGGAGCGGTTAACACCTACGAGCAGTACTTC.